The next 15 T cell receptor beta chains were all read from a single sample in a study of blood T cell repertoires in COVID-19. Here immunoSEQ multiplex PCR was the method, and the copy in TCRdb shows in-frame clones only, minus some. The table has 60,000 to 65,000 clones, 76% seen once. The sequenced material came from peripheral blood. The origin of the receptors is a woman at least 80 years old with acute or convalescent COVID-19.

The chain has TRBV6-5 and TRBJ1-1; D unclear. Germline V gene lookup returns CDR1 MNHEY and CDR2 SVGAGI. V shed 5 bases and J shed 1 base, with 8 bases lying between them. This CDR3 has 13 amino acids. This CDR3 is CASSPWQNTEAFF. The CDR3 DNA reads TGTGCCAGCAGTCCATGGCAGAACACTGAAGCTTTCTTT.

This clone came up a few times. CDR3 DNA sequence: TGTGCCAGCAGGGGACTGCACAATCAGCCCCAGCATTTT. This codes for CASRGLHNQPQHF. The rearrangement uses TRBV2 and TRBJ1-5, with D possibly being TRBD1 (5 bases). Germline V gene sequence: CDR1 SNHLY, CDR2 FYNNEI. V was shortened by 6 bases and J by 3 bases, with 9 bases between the two germline ends. The CDR3 has 13 amino acids.

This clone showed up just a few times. CDR3 DNA: TGTGCCAGCAGCCCCACGTGGGGAGAGATGGAGACCCAGTACTTC. This translates into CASSPTWGEMETQYF. The chain links TRBV11-1 to TRBJ2-5; D perhaps matches TRBD2 (5 bases). Germline V gene sequence: CDR1 SGHAT, CDR2 FQDESV (reference sequence). V dropped 5 bases and J dropped 5 bases, with 18 bases sitting between them. This CDR3 contains 15 residues.

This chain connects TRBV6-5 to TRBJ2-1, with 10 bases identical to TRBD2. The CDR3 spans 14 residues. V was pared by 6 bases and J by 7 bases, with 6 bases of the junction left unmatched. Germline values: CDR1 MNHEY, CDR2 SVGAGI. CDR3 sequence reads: CASRAASGSNEQFF. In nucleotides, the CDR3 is TGTGCCAGCAGGGCGGCTAGCGGGAGTAATGAGCAGTTCTTC.

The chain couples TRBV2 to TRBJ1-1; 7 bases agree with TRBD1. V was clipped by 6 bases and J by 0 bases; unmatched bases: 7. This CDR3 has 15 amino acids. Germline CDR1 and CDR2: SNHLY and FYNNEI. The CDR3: CASSIYRGMNTEAFF. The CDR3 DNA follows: TGTGCCAGCAGCATTTACAGGGGAATGAACACTGAAGCTTTCTTT. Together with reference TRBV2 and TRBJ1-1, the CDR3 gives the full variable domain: EPEVTQTPSHQVTQMGQEVILRCVPISNHLYFYWYRQILGQKVEFLVSFYNNEISEKSEIFDDQFSVERPDGSNFTLKIRSTKLEDSAMYFCASSIYRGMNTEAFFGQGTRLTVV.

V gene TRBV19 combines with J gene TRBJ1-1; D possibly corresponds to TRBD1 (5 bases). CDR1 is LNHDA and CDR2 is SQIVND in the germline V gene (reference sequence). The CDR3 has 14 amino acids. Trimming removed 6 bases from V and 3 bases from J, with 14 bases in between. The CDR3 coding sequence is TGTGCCAGTAGCCGGTGGGCCAGGGACACTGAAGCTTTCTTT. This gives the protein CASSRWARDTEAFF.

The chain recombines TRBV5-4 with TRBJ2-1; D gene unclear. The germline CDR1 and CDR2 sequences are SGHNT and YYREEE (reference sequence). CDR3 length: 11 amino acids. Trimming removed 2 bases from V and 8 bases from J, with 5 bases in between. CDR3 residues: CASSFNDEQFF. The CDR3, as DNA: TGTGCCAGCAGCTTTAATGATGAGCAGTTCTTC.

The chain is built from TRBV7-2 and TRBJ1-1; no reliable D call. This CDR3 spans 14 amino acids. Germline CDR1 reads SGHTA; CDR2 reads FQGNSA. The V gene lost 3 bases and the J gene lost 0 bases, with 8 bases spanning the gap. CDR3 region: CASSFRRLNTEAFF. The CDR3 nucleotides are TGTGCCAGCAGCTTCCGGAGGTTGAACACTGAAGCTTTCTTT.

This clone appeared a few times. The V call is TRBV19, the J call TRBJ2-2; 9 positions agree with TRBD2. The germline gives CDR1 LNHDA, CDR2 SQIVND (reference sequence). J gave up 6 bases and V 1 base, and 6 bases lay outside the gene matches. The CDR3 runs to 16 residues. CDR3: CASSIVSSGSAGELFF. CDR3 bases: TGTGCCAGTAGTATAGTGAGTAGCGGGAGTGCCGGGGAGCTGTTTTTT. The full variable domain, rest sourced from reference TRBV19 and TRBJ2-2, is DGGITQSPKYLFRKEGQNVTLSCEQNLNHDAMYWYRQDPGQGLRLIYYSQIVNDFQKGDIAEGYSVSREKKESFPLTVTSAQKNPTAFYLCASSIVSSGSAGELFFGEGSRLTVL.

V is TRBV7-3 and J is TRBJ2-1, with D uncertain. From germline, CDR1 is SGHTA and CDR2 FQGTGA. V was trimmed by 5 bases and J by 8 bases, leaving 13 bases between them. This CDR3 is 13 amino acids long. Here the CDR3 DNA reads TGTGCCAGCAGCCAAGAAATAGCAGATGAGCAGTTCTTC. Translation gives CASSQEIADEQFF.

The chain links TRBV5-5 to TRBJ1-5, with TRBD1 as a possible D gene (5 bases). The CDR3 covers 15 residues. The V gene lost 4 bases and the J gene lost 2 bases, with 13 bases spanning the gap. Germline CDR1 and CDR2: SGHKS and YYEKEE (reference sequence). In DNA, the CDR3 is TGTGCCAGCAGCCGCTCCGCGGGGGGCAATCAGCCCCAGCATTTT. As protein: CASSRSAGGNQPQHF.

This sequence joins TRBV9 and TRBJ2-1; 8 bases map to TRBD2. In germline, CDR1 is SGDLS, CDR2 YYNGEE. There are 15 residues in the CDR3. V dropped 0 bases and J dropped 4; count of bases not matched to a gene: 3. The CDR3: CASSVASSGYNEQFF. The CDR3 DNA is TGTGCCAGCAGCGTAGCGTCTAGCGGGTACAATGAGCAGTTCTTC. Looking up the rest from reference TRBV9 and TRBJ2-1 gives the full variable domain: DSGVTQTPKHLITATGQRVTLRCSPRSGDLSVYWYQQSLDQGLQFLIQYYNGEERAKGNILERFSAQQFPDLHSELNLSSLELGDSALYFCASSVASSGYNEQFFGPGTRLTVL.

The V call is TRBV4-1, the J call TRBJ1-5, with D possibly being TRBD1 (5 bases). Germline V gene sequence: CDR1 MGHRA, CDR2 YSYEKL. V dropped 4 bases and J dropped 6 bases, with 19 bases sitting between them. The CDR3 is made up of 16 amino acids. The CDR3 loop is CASSPTLGGAGQPQHF. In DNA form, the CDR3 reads TGCGCCAGCAGCCCCACCTTGGGAGGGGCAGGTCAGCCCCAGCATTTT.

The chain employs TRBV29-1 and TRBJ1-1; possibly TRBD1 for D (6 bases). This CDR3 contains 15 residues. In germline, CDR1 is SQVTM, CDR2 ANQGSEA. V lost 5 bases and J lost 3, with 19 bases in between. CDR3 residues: CSVNPGTPGDTEAFF. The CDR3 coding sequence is TGCAGCGTTAACCCCGGGACACCTGGTGACACTGAAGCTTTCTTT.

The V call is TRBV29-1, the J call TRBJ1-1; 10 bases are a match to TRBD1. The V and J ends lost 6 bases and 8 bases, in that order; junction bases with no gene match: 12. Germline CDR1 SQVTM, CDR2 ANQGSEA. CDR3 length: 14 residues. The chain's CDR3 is CSVARTGTGAEAFF. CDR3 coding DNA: TGCAGCGTCGCTCGTACCGGGACAGGGGCCGAAGCTTTCTTT.